The sequence of this TCR beta chain was determined in a study of OX40 agonist ivuxolimab in advanced cancers. The CDR3 length is 12 residues. Per germline, CDR1 MNHEY and CDR2 SMNVEV (reference sequence). With 3 bases removed from V and 7 bases from J, the gap between germline ends came to 9 bases. Profiling relied on immunoSEQ multiplex PCR, and the TCRdb table lists in-frame clones only, not all of them. The sample shows approximately 65,000 clones, around four fifths of them seen only once. The chain joins TRBV27 to TRBJ1-2, with D possibly being TRBD1 (6 bases). Sample: CD4+ or CD8+ T cells sorted from blood, taken in a trial of the OX40 agonist ivuxolimab. The origin of this receptor is an adult with an advanced solid tumor such as melanoma, head and neck, liver or kidney cancer. The CDR3 nucleotides are TGTGCCAGCAGTTTCGGGGGGGCTGGCTACACCTTC. Its protein product is CASSFGGAGYTF.